These T cell receptor beta chains were read from a single sample in a study of cytomegalovirus exposure and HLA in healthy donors. TCRdb's table, derived via immunoSEQ multiplex PCR, lists solely in-frame clones and lacks some. Of around 350,000 clones detected, roughly 85% appear once; the ten largest clones hold 0.83%. Specimen: PBMCs. These receptor sequences come from a woman between 18 and 30 years old in good health and CMV-seronegative. Each CDR3 is given with its conserved first and last residue. Each record gives: CDR3 protein, CDR3 DNA, V gene, clone size, J gene, D gene. A D gene is named only where the DNA matches it firmly. Size values are once, few and many counts, or a class for expanded clones, and some rows have none.

CDR3aa: CASSLDQFGGRNEAFF; CDR3nt: TGCGCCAGCAGCTTGGACCAATTTGGGGGGAGAAATGAAGCTTTCTTT; v_gene: TRBV5-1; abundance: .; j_gene: TRBJ1-1; d_gene: .
CDR3aa: CASKQGPEYTIYF; CDR3nt: TGTGCCAGCAAGCAGGGGCCGGAGTACACCATATATTTT; v_gene: TRBV28; abundance: .; j_gene: TRBJ1-3; d_gene: .
CDR3aa: CAWSPGLADTQYF; CDR3nt: TGTGCCTGGAGTCCCGGACTAGCAGATACGCAGTATTTT; v_gene: TRBV30; abundance: .; j_gene: TRBJ2-3; d_gene: TRBD2
CDR3aa: CASSSGAGGVGIQYF; CDR3nt: TGTGCCAGCAGCTCCGGAGCGGGAGGTGTAGGCATTCAGTACTTC; v_gene: TRBV9; abundance: .; j_gene: TRBJ2-4; d_gene: TRBD2
CDR3aa: CASSVGGTGITDTQYF; CDR3nt: TGTGCCAGCAGCGTAGGGGGGACAGGTATCACGGATACGCAGTATTTT; v_gene: TRBV9; abundance: .; j_gene: TRBJ2-3; d_gene: TRBD1
CDR3aa: CASSTIRGTGELFF; CDR3nt: TGTGCCAGTAGTACGATTAGGGGGACCGGGGAGCTGTTTTTT; v_gene: TRBV19; abundance: .; j_gene: TRBJ2-2; d_gene: .
CDR3aa: CASSPYNAGELFF; CDR3nt: TGTGCCAGCAGCCCTTACAACGCCGGGGAGCTGTTTTTT; v_gene: TRBV6-1; abundance: .; j_gene: TRBJ2-2; d_gene: .
CDR3aa: CASSEAKGPGDRETQYF; CDR3nt: TGTGCCAGCAGTGAAGCGAAGGGGCCAGGGGATAGGGAGACCCAGTACTTC; v_gene: TRBV6-1; abundance: .; j_gene: TRBJ2-5; d_gene: .
CDR3aa: CAWSALAGYSNEQFF; CDR3nt: TGTGCCTGGAGTGCACTAGCGGGATACTCCAATGAGCAGTTCTTC; v_gene: TRBV30; abundance: few; j_gene: TRBJ2-1; d_gene: TRBD2
CDR3aa: CASSLARYTGELFF; CDR3nt: TGTGCCAGCAGCTTAGCGCGGTACACCGGGGAGCTGTTTTTT; v_gene: TRBV7-9; abundance: .; j_gene: TRBJ2-2; d_gene: .
CDR3aa: CASRLAGSMHEQYF; CDR3nt: TGTGCCAGCAGATTAGCGGGAAGTATGCACGAGCAGTACTTC; v_gene: TRBV27; abundance: .; j_gene: TRBJ2-7; d_gene: TRBD2
CDR3aa: CASSPGQGLSYTF; CDR3nt: TGTGCCAGCAGCCCCGGACAGGGTTTGAGCTACACCTTC; v_gene: TRBV6-5; abundance: .; j_gene: TRBJ1-2; d_gene: TRBD1
CDR3aa: CASSPRGSSGNTIYF; CDR3nt: TGTGCCAGCAGTCCCAGGGGGAGCTCTGGAAACACCATATATTTT; v_gene: TRBV28; abundance: .; j_gene: TRBJ1-3; d_gene: TRBD1
CDR3aa: CASADGGIINIQYF; CDR3nt: TGTGCCAGCGCCGATGGAGGGATTATCAACATTCAGTACTTC; v_gene: TRBV27; abundance: .; j_gene: TRBJ2-4; d_gene: .
CDR3aa: CASSSSGLAPYEQYF; CDR3nt: TGTGCCAGCAGTTCCTCGGGACTAGCCCCCTACGAGCAGTACTTC; v_gene: TRBV28; abundance: .; j_gene: TRBJ2-7; d_gene: TRBD2
CDR3aa: CASSSRTGGYNEQFF; CDR3nt: TGCGCCAGCAGCTCCAGGACAGGGGGCTACAATGAGCAGTTCTTC; v_gene: TRBV5-1; abundance: .; j_gene: TRBJ2-1; d_gene: TRBD1
CDR3aa: CASSRLRGRDYSNQPQHF; CDR3nt: TGTGCCAGCAGTAGACTTCGGGGGAGGGATTATAGCAATCAGCCCCAGCATTTT; v_gene: TRBV2; abundance: .; j_gene: TRBJ1-5; d_gene: .
CDR3aa: CASSMNTFSYEQYF; CDR3nt: TGTGCCAGTAGTATGAACACCTTCTCCTACGAGCAGTACTTC; v_gene: TRBV19; abundance: .; j_gene: TRBJ2-7; d_gene: .
CDR3aa: CSGTGGRGTEAFF; CDR3nt: TGCAGCGGCACAGGGGGGAGAGGGACTGAAGCTTTCTTT; v_gene: TRBV29-1; abundance: .; j_gene: TRBJ1-1; d_gene: TRBD1
CDR3aa: CASSPMVATNEKLFF; CDR3nt: TGTGCCAGCAGCCCAATGGTAGCAACTAATGAAAAACTGTTTTTT; v_gene: TRBV7-9; abundance: once; j_gene: TRBJ1-4; d_gene: .
CDR3aa: CSVDVEAGGSSYNEQFF; CDR3nt: TGCAGCGTTGACGTGGAAGCGGGGGGCAGTTCCTACAATGAGCAGTTCTTC; v_gene: TRBV29-1; abundance: .; j_gene: TRBJ2-1; d_gene: TRBD2
CDR3aa: CASSLQGPGQGMETQYF; CDR3nt: TGTGCCAGCAGCCTACAAGGACCGGGACAGGGGATGGAGACCCAGTACTTC; v_gene: TRBV5-4; abundance: .; j_gene: TRBJ2-5; d_gene: TRBD1
CDR3aa: CASSREGAQSYGYTF; CDR3nt: TGTGCCAGCAGCCGGGAGGGCGCCCAGAGCTATGGCTACACCTTC; v_gene: TRBV13; abundance: .; j_gene: TRBJ1-2; d_gene: .
CDR3aa: CSVSSRVADTQYF; CDR3nt: TGCAGCGTTTCATCCCGGGTGGCAGATACGCAGTATTTT; v_gene: TRBV29-1; abundance: .; j_gene: TRBJ2-3; d_gene: .
CDR3aa: CASSPSPGGVYEQYF; CDR3nt: TGTGCCAGCAGCCCCTCTCCCGGAGGAGTCTACGAGCAGTACTTC; v_gene: TRBV7-9; abundance: few; j_gene: TRBJ2-7; d_gene: .
CDR3aa: CASSYLAGDYNEQFF; CDR3nt: TGTGCCAGCAGTTACCTCGCGGGGGACTACAATGAGCAGTTCTTC; v_gene: TRBV6-5; abundance: once; j_gene: TRBJ2-1; d_gene: TRBD2
CDR3aa: CASSTLRDRTYEQYF; CDR3nt: TGTGCCAGCAGCACCTTGCGGGACAGAACCTACGAGCAGTACTTC; v_gene: TRBV21-1; abundance: many; j_gene: TRBJ2-7; d_gene: .
CDR3aa: CASSHSPYEQYF; CDR3nt: TGTGCCAGCAGTCACTCCCCCTACGAGCAGTACTTC; v_gene: TRBV2; abundance: .; j_gene: TRBJ2-7; d_gene: .
CDR3aa: CAWSVGQGWQPQHF; CDR3nt: TGTGCCTGGAGTGTCGGACAGGGCTGGCAGCCCCAGCATTTT; v_gene: TRBV30; abundance: once; j_gene: TRBJ1-5; d_gene: TRBD1
CDR3aa: CASTRDSWTGELFF; CDR3nt: TGTGCCAGCACCAGGGACTCCTGGACCGGGGAGCTGTTTTTT; v_gene: TRBV2; abundance: .; j_gene: TRBJ2-2; d_gene: .
CDR3aa: CASSLRGGYNTGELFF; CDR3nt: TGTGCCAGCAGCTTAAGGGGCGGATATAACACCGGGGAGCTGTTTTTT; v_gene: TRBV13; abundance: .; j_gene: TRBJ2-2; d_gene: .